The rows below give T cell receptor beta chains drawn from one sample of a study of Tregs in tolerant kidney transplant recipients. Sequencing was performed with immunoSEQ multiplex PCR; in TCRdb, only in-frame clones are kept and a portion is missing. The sample shows roughly 64,000 clones, around 87% of them seen only once. The material was CD4+ T cells from blood (PBMCs), obtained 6 months after the transplant. All receptors come from a human patient who received a combined kidney and bone marrow transplant. Some T cells may be provided by the graft donor. Each CDR3 is given with its conserved first and last residue. D genes are given only for firm matches.

TRBJ2-6	TRBV18	TRBD1	CASSPNPGGAGANVLTF
TRBJ1-5	TRBV2	TRBD1	CASSPGTGPNQPQHF
TRBJ1-2	TRBV19	TRBD1	CASSTLGQGTLNYGYTF
TRBJ2-7	TRBV5-1	TRBD1	CASSPGTDSYEQYF
TRBJ1-6	TRBV5-1	.	CASSLALRRGTYNSPLHF
TRBJ2-6	TRBV29-1	TRBD1	CSVEAPRQGSGANVLTF
TRBJ1-1	TRBV18	.	CASSPPGGYTEAFF
TRBJ2-3	TRBV18	.	CASSPRGLRGTQYF
TRBJ2-2	TRBV7-3	TRBD2	CASSLSSGGFRTGELFF
TRBJ2-7	TRBV2	.	CASSDGDSVSSYEQYF
TRBJ1-2	TRBV19	.	CASGQRNYGYTF
TRBJ1-1	TRBV7-2	.	CASSPDRLVTEAFF
TRBJ2-1	TRBV27	TRBD2	CASSVAGGRTYNEQFF
TRBJ2-7	TRBV4-2	.	CASSQGDRDHEQYF
TRBJ2-7	TRBV18	.	CASSPGEGTGYF
TRBJ1-4	TRBV10-3	.	CAISESRQTNEKLFF
TRBJ2-7	TRBV25-1	TRBD1	CASSEVGQGRYEQYF
TRBJ1-4	TRBV5-1	.	CASSSGLLRSEKLFF
TRBJ1-2	TRBV6-1	TRBD1	CASSSMTGVNYGYTF
TRBJ1-2	TRBV9	.	CASSPRAHYGYTF
TRBJ2-3	TRBV5-4	.	CASRRDTSTDTQYF
TRBJ2-3	TRBV29-1	TRBD1	CSVEMGQGATDTQYF
TRBJ2-2	TRBV19	TRBD1	CASRGTGATGELFF
TRBJ1-1	TRBV5-1	TRBD1	CASSSGQGAMAFF
TRBJ2-1	TRBV7-9	TRBD2	CASSLRTSGSGNEQFF
TRBJ2-3	TRBV4-3	.	CASSPMVNTGSWTDTQYF
TRBJ1-2	TRBV7-2	TRBD1	CASSTRTGGYGYTF
TRBJ1-6	TRBV5-1	TRBD1	CASSLVMGQGVNSPLHF
TRBJ2-2	TRBV6-6	TRBD1	CASSMSGGVLTGELFF
TRBJ2-1	TRBV29-1	.	CSATGDFHEQFF
TRBJ1-5	TRBV30	TRBD1	CAWRMTGGGQPQHF
TRBJ2-3	TRBV4-1	.	CASTQGRDTDTQYF
TRBJ2-4	TRBV7-9	.	CASSATGAKNIQYF
TRBJ1-2	TRBV27	TRBD1	CASSRKPGQGYGYTF
TRBJ2-1	TRBV30	TRBD2	CAWKRTSVGNEQFF
TRBJ2-7	TRBV7-2	.	CASSPGTSYEQYF
TRBJ2-5	TRBV4-1	TRBD1	CASSARTGGAAAQYF
TRBJ2-3	TRBV9	TRBD2	CASSLPVGRADTQYF
TRBJ2-7	TRBV11-2	TRBD2	CASSLGLADTYEQYF
TRBJ1-3	TRBV25-1	TRBD1	CASSEPYRGNTIYF
TRBJ2-1	TRBV5-1	TRBD2	CASSLVLAGSREQFF
TRBJ2-5	TRBV7-3	.	CASSRGLTETQYF
TRBJ2-2	TRBV7-8	TRBD1	CASVYGTGLGTGELFF
TRBJ2-7	TRBV19	TRBD1	CASSTLRDRGYEQYF
TRBJ1-4	TRBV5-1	.	CASSPGTQVDEKLFF
TRBJ1-1	TRBV7-2	.	CASSTRVNTEAFF
TRBJ1-2	TRBV14	TRBD1	CASSQVRGRVYGYTF
TRBJ2-2	TRBV9	TRBD2	CASSVVGLGNTGELFF